Listed below are T cell receptor beta chains from one sample, sequenced in a study of immune heterogeneity within non-small cell lung tumors. MiXCR was run by TCRdb on the multiplex PCR reads, yielding one entry per CDR3 protein. The sample has 25,000 to 40,000 distinct CDR3 sequences, about 29% seen once. The sequenced material came from lung tumor tissue. These receptors were obtained from a middle-aged man with non-small cell lung cancer. Both conserved end residues are part of each CDR3. Each record gives: D gene, J gene, clone size, V gene, CDR3 protein, CDR3 DNA. A D gene is named only where the DNA matches it firmly. Clone size is stated in some rows and not others, as once, few, many or a class when expanded.

D: TRBD1; J: TRBJ1-6; size: many; V: TRBV25-1; CDR3: CASTQGQGDSPLHF; DNA: TGTGCCAGCACCCAGGGGCAGGGGGACTCACCCCTCCACTTT
D: TRBD1; J: TRBJ1-2; size: NA; V: TRBV14; CDR3: CASSQDVQGAYGYTF; DNA: TGTGCCAGCAGCCAAGATGTACAGGGGGCCTATGGCTACACCTTC
D: TRBD2; J: TRBJ2-1; size: many; V: TRBV7-8; CDR3: CASSSVREVAYNEQFF; DNA: TGTGCCAGCAGCTCAGTGCGGGAGGTCGCCTACAATGAGCAGTTCTTC
D: NA; J: TRBJ1-3; size: many; V: TRBV11-3; CDR3: CASSVQSGNTIYF; DNA: TGTGCCAGCAGCGTCCAATCCGGAAACACCATATATTTT
D: NA; J: TRBJ1-4; size: NA; V: TRBV5-1; CDR3: CASSLRGQMINEKLFF; DNA: TGCGCCAGCAGCCTACGCGGACAGATGATTAATGAAAAACTGTTTTTT
D: TRBD2; J: TRBJ2-1; size: few; V: TRBV2; CDR3: CASRPLAGGSGEQFF; DNA: TGTGCCAGCAGGCCCTTAGCGGGAGGTTCGGGTGAGCAGTTCTTC
D: NA; J: TRBJ1-4; size: NA; V: TRBV19; CDR3: CASSIDRGEKLFF; DNA: TGTGCCAGTAGTATAGATCGGGGTGAAAAACTGTTTTTT
D: TRBD2; J: TRBJ2-7; size: NA; V: TRBV4-1; CDR3: CASSQVDSGRGFYEQYF; DNA: TGTGCCAGCAGCCAAGTGGATAGCGGGAGGGGATTCTACGAGCAGTACTTC
D: NA; J: TRBJ1-5; size: NA; V: TRBV19; CDR3: CASSVQGSNQPHHF; DNA: TGTGCCAGTAGTGTTCAGGGTAGCAATCAGCCCCACCATTTT
D: TRBD1; J: TRBJ2-3; size: few; V: TRBV11-2; CDR3: CASSPRTGLADTQYF; DNA: TGTGCCAGCAGCCCCCGGACAGGGCTCGCAGATACGCAGTATTTT
D: TRBD1; J: TRBJ2-3; size: NA; V: TRBV6-1; CDR3: CASSEVTGGADTQYF; DNA: TGTGCCAGCAGTGAAGTGACAGGGGGCGCAGATACGCAGTATTTT
D: TRBD1; J: TRBJ2-5; size: NA; V: TRBV27; CDR3: CATWDRGRRETQYF; DNA: TGTGCCACCTGGGACAGGGGCAGGAGAGAGACCCAGTACTTC
D: NA; J: TRBJ2-7; size: few; V: TRBV5-6; CDR3: CASSSTSYEQYF; DNA: TGTGCCAGCAGCTCGACCTCCTACGAGCAGTACTTC
D: NA; J: TRBJ1-1; size: NA; V: TRBV20-1; CDR3: CSARGPTPFF; DNA: TGCAGTGCTAGGGGCCCCACACCTTTCTTT
D: NA; J: TRBJ1-2; size: many; V: TRBV19; CDR3: CASSGINYGYTF; DNA: TGTGCCAGTAGTGGAATTAACTATGGCTACACCTTC
D: TRBD1; J: TRBJ2-1; size: many; V: TRBV10-3; CDR3: CAISESARDSYNEQFF; DNA: TGTGCCATCAGTGAGTCGGCCCGGGACAGCTACAATGAGCAGTTCTTC
D: NA; J: TRBJ1-4; size: NA; V: TRBV6-7; CDR3: CASKQRDATNEKLFF; DNA: TGTGCCAGCAAACAGAGAGATGCAACTAATGAAAAACTGTTTTTT
D: NA; J: TRBJ1-1; size: NA; V: TRBV7-9; CDR3: CTSSPPWGAQTEAFF; DNA: TGTACCAGCAGCCCCCCTTGGGGGGCACAAACTGAAGCTTTCTTT
D: TRBD1; J: TRBJ1-2; size: few; V: TRBV4-2; CDR3: CASSQDFVTGRNGYTF; DNA: TGTGCCAGCAGCCAAGATTTTGTGACAGGGAGAAATGGCTACACCTTC
D: NA; J: TRBJ2-1; size: medium-sized; V: TRBV24-1; CDR3: CATSTETYNEQFF; DNA: TGTGCCACCTCGACGGAGACCTACAATGAGCAGTTCTTC
D: TRBD2; J: TRBJ2-7; size: few; V: TRBV20-1; CDR3: CSASSGTSGIREQYF; DNA: TGCAGTGCTTCCTCCGGGACTAGCGGGATTCGCGAGCAGTACTTC
D: NA; J: TRBJ1-1; size: few; V: TRBV7-8; CDR3: CASSSYRIAAFTEAFF; DNA: TGTGCCAGCAGCTCCTACCGGATAGCCGCTTTCACTGAAGCTTTCTTT
D: NA; J: TRBJ2-2; size: many; V: TRBV11-3; CDR3: CASQSGRRELFF; DNA: TGTGCCAGCCAGAGCGGACGGCGGGAGCTGTTTTTT
D: TRBD1; J: TRBJ2-7; size: many; V: TRBV6-1; CDR3: CASSYQGAFEQYF; DNA: TGTGCCAGCAGTTACCAGGGGGCCTTCGAGCAGTACTTC
D: TRBD1; J: TRBJ2-2; size: NA; V: TRBV7-9; CDR3: CASILARGFSTGELFF; DNA: TGTGCCAGCATCTTAGCCAGGGGGTTTAGCACCGGGGAGCTGTTTTTT
D: NA; J: TRBJ1-6; size: many; V: TRBV5-8; CDR3: CASSLGGSSSPLHF; DNA: TGTGCCAGCAGCTTAGGGGGGTCTAGTTCACCCCTCCACTTT
D: NA; J: TRBJ1-1; size: few; V: TRBV5-1; CDR3: CASSLGAGNTEAFF; DNA: TGCGCCAGCAGCTTGGGGGCAGGGAACACTGAAGCTTTCTTT
D: TRBD1; J: TRBJ1-4; size: NA; V: TRBV4-1; CDR3: CASSQDRRTGSLINEKLFF; DNA: TGCGCCAGCAGCCAAGATCGTCGGACAGGGTCTCTCATTAATGAAAAACTGTTTTTT
D: TRBD2; J: TRBJ2-7; size: medium-sized; V: TRBV18; CDR3: CASSPRAGAHEQYF; DNA: TGTGCCAGCTCACCTAGAGCGGGAGCTCACGAGCAGTACTTC
D: TRBD2; J: TRBJ2-1; size: NA; V: TRBV6-1; CDR3: CGRMGLAGGGWQFF; DNA: TGTGGCAGAATGGGACTAGCGGGGGGAGGGTGGCAGTTCTTC
D: TRBD1; J: TRBJ1-2; size: medium-sized; V: TRBV20-1; CDR3: CSAPGTEYGYTF; DNA: TGCAGTGCTCCTGGGACAGAGTATGGCTACACCTTC
D: NA; J: TRBJ1-1; size: NA; V: TRBV20-1; CDR3: CSAREREGEAFF; DNA: TGCAGTGCTAGAGAAAGGGAGGGGGAAGCTTTCTTT
D: TRBD1; J: TRBJ2-2; size: NA; V: TRBV12-3/TRBV12-4; CDR3: CASSTGVSAGELFF; DNA: TGTGCCAGCAGTACAGGGGTCAGCGCCGGGGAGCTGTTTTTT
D: TRBD2; J: TRBJ2-1; size: many; V: TRBV19; CDR3: CATQPGTRKREQFF; DNA: TGTGCCACCCAGCCCGGGACTAGAAAAAGGGAGCAGTTCTTC
D: NA; J: TRBJ2-2; size: NA; V: TRBV7-2; CDR3: CASSLALATGEQFF; DNA: TGTGCCAGCAGCTTAGCGCTAGCGACCGGGGAGCAGTTTTTT
D: TRBD1; J: TRBJ1-1; size: many; V: TRBV4-1; CDR3: CASSPSGQGEAFF; DNA: TGCGCCAGCAGCCCATCCGGACAGGGTGAAGCTTTCTTT
D: TRBD1; J: TRBJ1-4; size: many; V: TRBV6-1; CDR3: CASSEPGQGTEKLFF; DNA: TGTGCCAGCAGTGAGCCGGGACAGGGGACTGAAAAACTGTTTTTT
D: TRBD1; J: TRBJ2-3; size: many; V: TRBV2; CDR3: CASSRPGQGSTDTQYF; DNA: TGTGCCAGCAGCCGTCCGGGACAGGGGAGCACAGATACGCAGTATTTT
D: TRBD2; J: TRBJ2-1; size: many; V: TRBV6-2/TRBV6-3; CDR3: CASKELAGVSSYNEQFF; DNA: TGTGCCAGCAAGGAACTAGCGGGAGTAAGCTCCTACAATGAGCAGTTCTTC
D: NA; J: TRBJ2-1; size: few; V: TRBV4-2; CDR3: CASSRLGNLNEQFF; DNA: TGTGCCAGCAGCCGACTAGGAAATCTCAATGAGCAGTTCTTC
D: TRBD1; J: TRBJ1-4; size: few; V: TRBV7-9; CDR3: CASSPGTGGLRTNEKLFF; DNA: TGTGCCAGCAGCCCCGGGACAGGGGGCCTGCGCACTAATGAAAAACTGTTTTTT
D: TRBD1; J: TRBJ1-5; size: large; V: TRBV12-3/TRBV12-4; CDR3: CASSPETGTNQPQHF; DNA: TGTGCCAGCAGTCCCGAGACAGGGACCAATCAGCCCCAGCATTTT
D: NA; J: TRBJ2-2; size: many; V: TRBV3-1; CDR3: CASTSSFGGHGTGELFF; DNA: TGTGCCAGCACCTCGTCGTTTGGGGGGCACGGCACCGGGGAGCTGTTTTTT
D: TRBD2; J: TRBJ2-7; size: many; V: TRBV11-3; CDR3: CASSLESSGAYEQYF; DNA: TGTGCCAGCAGCTTAGAGTCTAGCGGAGCCTACGAGCAGTACTTC
D: TRBD2; J: TRBJ2-5; size: NA; V: TRBV7-2; CDR3: CASSSGGQETQYF; DNA: TGTGCCAGCAGCTCGGGGGGCCAAGAGACCCAGTACTTC
D: NA; J: TRBJ1-5; size: few; V: TRBV4-1; CDR3: CASSQEEGAGGPQHF; DNA: TGCGCCAGCAGCCAAGAGGAGGGCGCGGGGGGACCCCAGCATTTT
D: TRBD1; J: TRBJ1-2; size: medium-sized; V: TRBV10-3; CDR3: CAISEPRDRNGYTF; DNA: TGTGCCATCAGTGAACCTCGGGACAGGAATGGCTACACCTTC
D: NA; J: TRBJ2-3; size: few; V: TRBV19; CDR3: CASSITVTDTQYF; DNA: TGTGCCAGTAGTATTACAGTCACAGATACGCAGTATTTT
D: TRBD1; J: TRBJ2-7; size: NA; V: TRBV6-2/TRBV6-3; CDR3: CASNRTGGYEQYF; DNA: TGTGCCAGCAACAGGACAGGGGGCTACGAGCAGTACTTC
D: NA; J: TRBJ1-1; size: few; V: TRBV5-6; CDR3: CASRRSGGNTEAFF; DNA: TGTGCCAGCAGACGGTCGGGAGGGAACACTGAAGCTTTCTTT
D: TRBD2; J: TRBJ2-1; size: NA; V: TRBV12-3/TRBV12-4; CDR3: CASSLASGGGNEQFF; DNA: TGTGCCAGCAGTTTAGCTAGCGGGGGAGGTAATGAGCAGTTCTTC
D: TRBD1; J: TRBJ1-2; size: few; V: TRBV18; CDR3: CASSRGQLTYGYTF; DNA: TGTGCCAGCTCACGGGGACAGCTGACCTATGGCTACACCTTC
D: NA; J: TRBJ2-2; size: many; V: TRBV3-1; CDR3: CASSQDRSNGELFF; DNA: TGTGCCAGCAGCCAAGATCGCTCTAACGGGGAGCTGTTTTTT
D: NA; J: TRBJ2-1; size: many; V: TRBV15; CDR3: CATSRSSGSGRGIF; DNA: TGTGCCACCAGCAGATCCTCGGGTAGTGGGAGGGGGATCTTC
D: NA; J: TRBJ2-7; size: NA; V: TRBV28; CDR3: CASSLGNSPYEQYF; DNA: TGTGCCAGCAGTTTGGGTAACTCCCCCTACGAGCAGTACTTC
D: NA; J: TRBJ2-5; size: once; V: TRBV3-1; CDR3: CASSPGTQETQYF; DNA: TGTGCCAGCAGCCCCGGGACCCAAGAGACCCAGTACTTC
D: NA; J: TRBJ2-1; size: once; V: TRBV15; CDR3: CATSREGLSGNEQFF; DNA: TGTGCCACCAGCAGAGAAGGCCTCTCGGGGAATGAGCAGTTCTTC
D: NA; J: TRBJ2-2; size: many; V: TRBV20-1; CDR3: CSARDFGRGDTGELFF; DNA: TGCAGTGCTAGAGATTTTGGCAGGGGTGACACCGGGGAGCTGTTTTTT